The 16 T cell receptor beta chains listed next were all sequenced from one sample in a study of blood T cell repertoires in COVID-19. Profiled with immunoSEQ multiplex PCR; TCRdb holds only in-frame clones, not every one. The data contain a few hundred thousand clones, roughly 80% of them seen just once; the ten biggest clones take up 1.3%. Material: PBMCs or T cells enriched from blood (not recorded which). These receptors were obtained from a woman in her 40s with acute COVID-19.

The CDR3 DNA reads TGTGCCAGCAGCTTAAGCGGGGGAGGATCCTACGAGCAGTACTTC. It encodes CASSLSGGGSYEQYF. V usage is TRBV7-2 and J usage is TRBJ2-7; 8 bases are a match to TRBD2. V gave up 2 bases and J gave up 1 base; unmatched junction bases: 4. The CDR3 sequence is 15 residues long. The germline V gene encodes CDR1 SGHTA and CDR2 FQGNSA.

The genes are TRBV6-2 or TRBV6-3 and TRBJ2-7; TRBD2 is a possible D gene (5 bases). Germline values: CDR1 MNHEY, CDR2 SVGEGT. CDR3 length: 14 amino acids. V dropped 5 bases and J dropped 3 bases, with 14 bases sitting between them. The CDR3 region is CASSPSGSYYEQYF. Written as DNA, the CDR3 is TGTGCCAGCAGTCCAAGCGGTTCTTACTACGAGCAGTACTTC.

This rearrangement joins TRBV11-2 to TRBJ1-1; D gene unclear. Trimming left V 0 bases short and J 0 bases short, with 8 bases between. Looked up from germline, CDR1 is SGHAT and CDR2 is FQNNGV. This CDR3 comprises 15 residues. Written as DNA, the CDR3 is TGTGCCAGCAGCTTAGAGAGCGGGTTGAACACTGAAGCTTTCTTT. It yields the protein CASSLESGLNTEAFF.

This chain joins TRBV19 and TRBJ2-5; a possible D gene is TRBD1 (6 bases). The length of the CDR3 is 15 residues. Looked up from germline, CDR1 is LNHDA and CDR2 is SQIVND (reference sequence). V lost 1 base and J 2 bases, leaving 11 bases between the germline ends. The CDR3 loop reads CASSIGGTGQETQYF. The CDR3 coding sequence is TGTGCCAGTAGTATAGGAGGAACAGGGCAAGAGACCCAGTACTTC. The full variable domain, rest sourced from reference TRBV19 and TRBJ2-5, is DGGITQSPKYLFRKEGQNVTLSCEQNLNHDAMYWYRQDPGQGLRLIYYSQIVNDFQKGDIAEGYSVSREKKESFPLTVTSAQKNPTAFYLCASSIGGTGQETQYFGPGTRLLVL.

The chain has TRBV18 and TRBJ1-3; D might be TRBD1 (6 bases). CDR3 length equals 15 residues. CDR1 and CDR2 (germline): KGHSH, LQKENI. Trimming took 3 bases from V and 4 from J, leaving 13 bases between them. The CDR3 region has the DNA TGTGCCAGCTCACCTGCCCAGGGACAAGGAAACACCATATATTTT. Protein product: CASSPAQGQGNTIYF. The whole variable domain, filled in from reference TRBV18 and TRBJ1-3, reads NAGVMQNPRHLVRRRGQEARLRCSPMKGHSHVYWYRQLPEEGLKFMVYLQKENIIDESGMPKERFSAEFPKEGPSILRIQQVVRGDSAAYFCASSPAQGQGNTIYFGEGSWLTVV.

The V gene is TRBV30, the J gene TRBJ2-3, with 7 bases identical to TRBD2. Germline trimming cut 6 bases from V and 6 bases from J; bases unmatched to any gene: 18. Germline V gene data show CDR1 as GTSNPN and CDR2 as SVGIG (reference sequence). The CDR3 contains 16 residues. CDR3 sequence reads: CACIRAGLADRDTQYF. The CDR3 DNA reads as TGTGCCTGTATAAGGGCTGGGCTAGCGGACCGGGATACGCAGTATTTT.

The J gene is TRBJ1-1, the V gene TRBV6-5, with D tentatively TRBD1 (6 bases). The CDR3 extends over 13 amino acids. The V and J ends lost 9 bases and 0 bases respectively, with 11 bases between them. Germline assignment: CDR1 MNHEY and CDR2 SVGAGI. The CDR3 spells CASSGTLNTEAFF. In DNA, the CDR3 is TGTGCCAGTTCCGGGACATTGAACACTGAAGCTTTCTTT.

The chain joins TRBV18 to TRBJ2-1; 7 bases align to TRBD2. The germline V gene has CDR1 KGHSH and CDR2 LQKENI. After removal of 5 bases from V and 1 base from J, the junction contained 5 bases not matched to a gene. CDR3 length: 15 residues. CDR3 bases: TGTGCCAGCTCAGGGGGGGGAATTTCCTACAATGAGCAGTTCTTC. Its protein product is CASSGGGISYNEQFF.

Here the CDR3 DNA reads TGTGCCAGTAGTATAGGATCCGCGGTGAACACCGGGGAGCTGTTTTTT. This sequence encodes CASSIGSAVNTGELFF. The J gene is TRBJ2-2, the V gene TRBV19; D gene ambiguous. The CDR3 is 16 residues long. The V gene lost 1 base and the J gene lost 1 base, with 10 bases spanning the gap. Per germline, CDR1 LNHDA and CDR2 SQIVND (reference sequence).

This clone was counted a few times. The chain joins TRBV20-1 to TRBJ1-5; TRBD1 might be the D (5 bases). The CDR3 has 14 residues. CDR1 is DFQATT and CDR2 is SNEGSKA in the germline V gene (reference sequence). V was cut by 3 bases and J by 0 bases, with 9 bases left in between. Here the CDR3 DNA reads TGCAGTGCTAGTGGACAAATTAGCAATCAGCCCCAGCATTTT. Translated, it gives CSASGQISNQPQHF.

With respect to this clone: The germline gene is not matched at one end of the junction; a read error may be the cause. The gene calls are TRBV7-9 and TRBJ2-3; D perhaps matches TRBD1 (5 bases). This CDR3 has 14 residues. Germline values: CDR1 SEHNR, CDR2 FQNEAQ (reference sequence). The CDR3 loop reads CASSSGLSTGTQYF. For the CDR3, the DNA is TGTGCCAGCAGCTCAGGCCTCAGCACAGGTACGCAGTATTTT.

CDR3 residues: CAISESTGRAEAFF. The CDR3 bases are TGTGCCATCAGTGAGTCGACAGGGCGGGCTGAAGCTTTCTTT. This rearrangement joins TRBV10-3 to TRBJ1-1; 7 nucleotides agree with TRBD1. Trimming took 0 bases from V and 6 from J; bases not matched to a gene: 4. The germline V gene has CDR1 ENHRY and CDR2 SYGVKD. The CDR3 length is 14 residues.

The chain employs TRBV6-2 or TRBV6-3 and TRBJ1-6, with D unclear. The V gene's germline CDR1 is MNHEY and CDR2 SVGEGT. This CDR3 contains 12 residues. With 5 bases removed from V and 15 bases from J, the gap between germline ends came to 14 bases. The CDR3 region has the DNA TGTGCCAGCAGTCCCGTTTTGGGCGTCCTCCACTTT. It is translated as CASSPVLGVLHF.

V gene TRBV15 combines with J gene TRBJ1-5, with D hard to call. V lost 3 bases and J 3 bases, leaving 15 bases between the germline ends. The germline gives CDR1 LNHNV, CDR2 YYDKDF (reference sequence). The length of the CDR3 is 16 residues. The CDR3 reads CATSRMSTRDNQPQHF. The CDR3 DNA reads TGTGCCACCAGCAGGATGTCAACGAGGGACAATCAGCCCCAGCATTTT.

The CDR3, as DNA: TGTGCCACCCTCGGACGGGGGGAATCACCCCTCCACTTT. It translates to CATLGRGESPLHF. The gene calls are TRBV24-1 and TRBJ1-6, with D tentatively TRBD1 (5 bases). The ends were cut back, 9 bases at V and 10 bases at J, with 15 bases in the middle. The V gene's germline CDR1 is KGHDR and CDR2 SFDVKD. The CDR3 contains 13 residues.

This clone has just one count. The V gene is TRBV7-8, the J gene TRBJ1-6; D ambiguous. CDR3 length: 14 amino acids. Germline lookup yields CDR1 SGHVS and CDR2 FQNEAQ. Trimming shortened V by 1 base and J by 7 bases, and 8 bases separated the two germline ends. CDR3 sequence reads: CASSLERVNSPLHF. The CDR3 nucleotides read TGTGCCAGCAGCTTAGAACGCGTGAATTCACCCCTCCACTTT. Based on the CDR3 plus reference TRBV7-8 and TRBJ1-6, the full variable domain is GAGVSQSPRYKVAKRGQDVALRCDPISGHVSLFWYQQALGQGPEFLTYFQNEAQLDKSGLPSDRFFAERPEGSVSTLKIQRTQQEDSAVYLCASSLERVNSPLHFGNGTRLTVT.